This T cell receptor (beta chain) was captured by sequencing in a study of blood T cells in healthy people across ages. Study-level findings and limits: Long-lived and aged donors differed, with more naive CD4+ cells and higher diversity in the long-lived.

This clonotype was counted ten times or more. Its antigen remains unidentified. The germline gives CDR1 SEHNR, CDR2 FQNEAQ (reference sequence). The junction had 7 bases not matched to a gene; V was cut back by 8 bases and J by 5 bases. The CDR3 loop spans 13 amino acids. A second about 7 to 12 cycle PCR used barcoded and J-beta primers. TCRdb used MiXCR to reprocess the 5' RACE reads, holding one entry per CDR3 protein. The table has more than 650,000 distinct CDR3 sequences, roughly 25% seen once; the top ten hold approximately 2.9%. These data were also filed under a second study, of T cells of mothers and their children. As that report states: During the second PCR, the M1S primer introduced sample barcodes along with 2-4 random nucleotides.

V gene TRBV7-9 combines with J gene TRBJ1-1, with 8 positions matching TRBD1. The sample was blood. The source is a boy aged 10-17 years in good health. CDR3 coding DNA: TGTGCCAGCCGTAAGACAGGGGAGACTGAAGCTTTCTTT. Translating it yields CASRKTGETEAFF.